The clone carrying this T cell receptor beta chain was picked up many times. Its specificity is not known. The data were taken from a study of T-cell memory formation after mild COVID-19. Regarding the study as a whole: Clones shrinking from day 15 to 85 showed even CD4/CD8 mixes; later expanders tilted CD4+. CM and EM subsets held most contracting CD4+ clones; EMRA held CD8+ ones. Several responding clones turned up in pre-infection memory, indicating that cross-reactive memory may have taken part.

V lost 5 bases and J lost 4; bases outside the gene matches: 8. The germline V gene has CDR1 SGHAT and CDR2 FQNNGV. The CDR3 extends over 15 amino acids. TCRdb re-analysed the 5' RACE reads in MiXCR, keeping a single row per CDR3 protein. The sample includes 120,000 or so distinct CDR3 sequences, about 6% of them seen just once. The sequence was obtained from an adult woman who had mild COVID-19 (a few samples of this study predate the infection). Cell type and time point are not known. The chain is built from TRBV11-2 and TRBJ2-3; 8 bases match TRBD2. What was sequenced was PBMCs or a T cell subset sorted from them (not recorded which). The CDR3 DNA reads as TGTGCCAGCAGCCGCCAGCGGGAGTGGGCAGATACGCAGTATTTT. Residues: CASSRQREWADTQYF.